The clone carrying this T cell receptor beta chain was observed many times. This sample was taken from a study of PD-L1 blockade in urothelial cancer. Produced via immunoSEQ multiplex PCR; TCRdb's table is partial and in-frame only. Of roughly 91,000 clones listed, roughly 84% are singletons. Sample time point: pretreatment peripheral blood. The source is a man between 60 and 70 years old with urothelial cancer. The specimen was PBMCs, collected around atezolizumab (anti-PD-L1) treatment.

Here the CDR3 reads CASSSPRGSSYEQYF. The CDR3 DNA reads TGTGCCAGCAGTTCCCCCAGGGGTAGCTCCTACGAGCAGTACTTC. J is TRBJ2-7 and V is TRBV6-6, with D possibly matching TRBD1 (6 bases). The CDR3 spans 15 residues. Germline CDR1 is MNHNY and CDR2 is SVGAGI (reference sequence). V dropped 4 bases and J dropped 0 bases, with 13 bases sitting between them.